A selection of T cell receptor beta chains follows, all from one sample in a study of response to subunit inactivated influenza vaccine. MiXCR, run by TCRdb on the RT-PCR reads, gives a single entry per CDR3 protein. The sample has roughly 540,000 distinct CDR3 sequences, under 30% seen once; the top ten hold approximately 3%. These data were also filed under a second study, of T cells expressing NK-cell markers.

Here the sequenced sample was CD4+ T cells sorted from PBMCs, taken 11 to 12 days after vaccination. These TCRs come from a middle-aged man who received an inactivated influenza vaccine. Each CDR3 is given with its conserved first and last residue. The D gene is left open where the match is weak. Part of the rows lack a size; the others show once, few, many or a class for expanded clones.

CDR3: CAWKPRVMETQYF; DNA: TGTGCCTGGAAGCCCAGGGTGATGGAGACCCAGTACTTC; V: TRBV30; J: TRBJ2-5; D: -; size: -
CDR3: CSVGTSGGTDTQYF; DNA: TGCAGCGTGGGGACTAGCGGGGGCACAGATACGCAGTATTTT; V: TRBV29-1; J: TRBJ2-3; D: TRBD2; size: many
CDR3: CASSTGLAGGRTDTQYF; DNA: TGTGCCAGCAGCACCGGACTAGCGGGAGGGCGCACAGATACGCAGTATTTT; V: TRBV7-2; J: TRBJ2-3; D: TRBD2; size: -
CDR3: CASSLVSGRRELFF; DNA: TGTGCCAGCAGCTTAGTTAGCGGGAGACGGGAGCTGTTTTTT; V: TRBV7-9; J: TRBJ2-2; D: TRBD2; size: -
CDR3: CSARDPVNRNTEAFF; DNA: TGCAGTGCTAGAGATCCCGTTAACAGGAACACTGAAGCTTTCTTT; V: TRBV20-1; J: TRBJ1-1; D: -; size: -
CDR3: CASSKDRVGNTIYF; DNA: TGTGCCAGCAGTAAAGACAGGGTTGGAAACACCATATATTTT; V: TRBV12-3/TRBV12-4; J: TRBJ1-3; D: TRBD1; size: -
CDR3: CASSYLGEQETQYF; DNA: TGTGCCAGCAGTTACCTGGGGGAACAAGAGACCCAGTACTTC; V: TRBV6-5; J: TRBJ2-5; D: -; size: few
CDR3: CASSLEDGGIRGQFF; DNA: TGCGCCAGCAGCTTGGAAGACGGGGGGATCCGTGGGCAGTTCTTC; V: TRBV5-1; J: TRBJ2-1; D: TRBD2; size: few
CDR3: CASSPSGSRLSQPQHF; DNA: TGTGCCAGCAGTCCATCCGGGAGCCGGCTTAGTCAGCCCCAGCATTTT; V: TRBV12-3/TRBV12-4; J: TRBJ1-5; D: -; size: -
CDR3: CASSVDTSGTYNEQFF; DNA: TGTGCCAGCAGCGTAGACACTAGCGGAACATACAATGAGCAGTTCTTC; V: TRBV9; J: TRBJ2-1; D: TRBD2; size: -